Each of the 24 T cell receptor beta chains below was sequenced from the same sample in a study of blood T cell repertoires in COVID-19. Repertoires were generated with immunoSEQ multiplex PCR, while TCRdb's copy carries only in-frame clones and drops some. The sample shows about 88,000 clones, roughly 90% of them seen only once. Sequencing was done on a sample of peripheral blood. All receptors come from a male donor with acute or convalescent COVID-19.

This rearrangement joins TRBV10-3 to TRBJ1-2; no clear D gene. This CDR3 comprises 13 residues. Germline lookup yields CDR1 ENHRY and CDR2 SYGVKD. V lost 2 bases, J lost 0 bases, and 4 bases lay in between. CDR3 sequence: CAISETANYGYTF. In DNA form, the CDR3 reads TGTGCCATCAGTGAGACAGCTAACTATGGCTACACCTTC.

This chain links TRBV30 with TRBJ1-1, with 7 bases identical to TRBD1. CDR3 length equals 13 residues. CDR1 is GTSNPN and CDR2 is SVGIG in the germline V gene (reference sequence). V was clipped by 0 bases and J by 4 bases; unmatched bases: 2. CDR3 sequence reads: CAWSVAGGTEAFF. DNA of the CDR3: TGTGCCTGGAGTGTCGCAGGGGGCACTGAAGCTTTCTTT.

The chain recombines TRBV28 with TRBJ1-5; TRBD1 agrees at 7 bases. Germline V gene lookup returns CDR1 MDHEN and CDR2 SYDVKM. V lost 5 bases and J lost 6; bases outside the gene matches: 10. The length of the CDR3 is 15 residues. CDR3 loop: CASSPTTGAVQPQHF. CDR3 DNA: TGTGCCAGCAGTCCGACTACAGGGGCGGTTCAGCCCCAGCATTTT.

V and J are TRBV19 and TRBJ1-1; D is unresolved. Germline CDR1 is LNHDA and CDR2 is SQIVND (reference sequence). Trimming left V 2 bases short and J 1 base short, with 5 bases between. This CDR3 region has 13 residues. The CDR3 protein is CASSITQNTEAFF. CDR3 coding DNA: TGTGCCAGTAGTATAACACAGAACACTGAAGCTTTCTTT.

This rearrangement joins TRBV6-1 to TRBJ2-7, with 8 bases matching TRBD1. The germline V gene encodes CDR1 MNHNS and CDR2 SASEGT. The CDR3 covers 14 residues. The junction had 6 bases not matched to a gene; V was cut back by 3 bases and J by 5 bases. The CDR3 coding sequence is TGTGCCAGCAGTGAGGGCAGGGGGCGTAACGAGCAGTACTTC. This sequence encodes CASSEGRGRNEQYF.

This sequence joins TRBV28 and TRBJ1-6, with TRBD1 identical over 7 bases. The junction had 8 bases not matched to a gene; V was cut back by 3 bases and J by 9 bases. This CDR3 has 15 amino acids. Germline-derived CDR1 and CDR2 are MDHEN and SYDVKM. CDR3 sequence: CASSFPTGNSSPLHF. CDR3 DNA sequence: TGTGCCAGCAGTTTTCCGACAGGGAACTCTTCACCCCTCCACTTT.

The J gene is TRBJ2-2, the V gene TRBV28; 7 positions agree with TRBD1. Per germline, CDR1 MDHEN and CDR2 SYDVKM. J lost 2 bases, V lost 6 bases, and 3 bases had no gene match. CDR3 length equals 14 residues. In nucleotides, the CDR3 is TGTGCCAGCAGCCAGGGGGATAACACCGGGGAGCTGTTTTTT. Its translation is CASSQGDNTGELFF.

The rearrangement uses TRBV28 and TRBJ1-1; D call uncertain. Germline values: CDR1 MDHEN, CDR2 SYDVKM. Between the trimmed V and J ends, which lost 2 bases and 5 bases, there was a span of 12 bases. The CDR3 is 14 residues long. CDR3 sequence reads: CASSLKSGWTEAFF. CDR3 DNA sequence: TGTGCCAGCAGTTTAAAGTCAGGATGGACTGAAGCTTTCTTT.

This clone was picked up a small number of times. The rearrangement joins TRBV12-2 to TRBJ2-7; the table names TRBD1, a call not compared with the DNA. TRBV12-2 is labeled a pseudogene. The CDR3 is 9 residues long. CDR3 sequence reads: CANQGLRDF. CDR3 nucleotides: TGTGCAAATCAGGGGTTGAGGGACTTC.

V usage is TRBV9 and J usage is TRBJ1-1; 9 bases map to TRBD1. Trimming took 3 bases from V and 3 from J; bases not matched to a gene: 9. Germline loops: CDR1 SGDLS, CDR2 YYNGEE. The CDR3 totals 16 residues. The CDR3 bases are TGTGCCAGCAGCGGCCGGGACAGGGCTTTGGACACTGAAGCTTTCTTT. This translates into CASSGRDRALDTEAFF.

V and J are TRBV30 and TRBJ2-7, with D possibly being TRBD1 (5 bases). The CDR3 is 13 residues long. Between the trimmed V and J ends, which lost 1 base and 5 bases, there was a span of 12 bases. Per the germline V gene, CDR1 is GTSNPN and CDR2 is SVGIG (reference sequence). CDR3 coding DNA: TGTGCCTGGAGTGGGCCTGGGGCGAACGAGCAGTACTTC. Protein sequence: CAWSGPGANEQYF.

For the CDR3, the DNA is TGTGCCACCGGCGGGGAGGGAGCCTACGAGCAGTACTTC. This gives the protein CATGGEGAYEQYF. The chain uses TRBV24-1 and TRBJ2-7; 7 bases fit TRBD2. The junction had 6 bases not matched to a gene; V was cut back by 9 bases and J by 2 bases. Germline CDR1 reads KGHDR; CDR2 reads SFDVKD. This CDR3 has 13 residues.

This rearrangement joins TRBV5-1 to TRBJ2-1; D is perhaps TRBD2 (6 bases). V lost 3 bases, J lost 4 bases, and 14 bases lay in between. The CDR3 totals 15 residues. Germline V gene data show CDR1 as SGHRS and CDR2 as YFSETQ. The CDR3: CASSWGGTGYNEQFF. CDR3 sequence (DNA): TGCGCCAGCAGCTGGGGCGGGACGGGTTACAATGAGCAGTTCTTC. Combining the CDR3 with reference TRBV5-1 and TRBJ2-1 gives the whole variable domain KAGVTQTPRYLIKTRGQQVTLSCSPISGHRSVSWYQQTPGQGLQFLFEYFSETQRNKGNFPGRFSGRQFSNSRSEMNVSTLELGDSALYLCASSWGGTGYNEQFFGPGTRLTVL.

This chain joins TRBV18 and TRBJ2-5, with D tentatively TRBD2 (6 bases). Germline lookup yields CDR1 KGHSH and CDR2 LQKENI. Trimming took 4 bases from V and 1 from J, leaving 7 bases between them. The CDR3 is made up of 13 amino acids. The CDR3 here is CASSRTTQETQYF. The CDR3 nucleotides read TGTGCCAGCTCACGGACTACCCAAGAGACCCAGTACTTC. The full variable domain, completed using reference TRBV18 and TRBJ2-5, is NAGVMQNPRHLVRRRGQEARLRCSPMKGHSHVYWYRQLPEEGLKFMVYLQKENIIDESGMPKERFSAEFPKEGPSILRIQQVVRGDSAAYFCASSRTTQETQYFGPGTRLLVL.

This clone showed up just a few times. The chain carries TRBV9 and TRBJ2-3; TRBD2 aligns across 10 bases. CDR1 is SGDLS and CDR2 is YYNGEE in the germline V gene. The CDR3 has 17 amino acids. Unmatched junction bases numbered 7, after V lost 0 bases and J lost 3 bases. The CDR3 DNA sequence: TGTGCCAGCAGCGTAGATCCAGCGGGGGGGATGACAGATACGCAGTATTTT. This sequence encodes CASSVDPAGGMTDTQYF.

V gene TRBV6-5 combines with J gene TRBJ1-2; 8 bases are shared with TRBD1. V shed 6 bases, J shed 5 bases, and the junction held 11 bases outside the gene matches. Germline V gene lookup returns CDR1 MNHEY and CDR2 SVGAGI. This CDR3 spans 15 amino acids. The CDR3 coding sequence is TGTGCCAGCAGCTCCCTACGGACAGGGACTTATGGCTACACCTTC. It is translated as CASSSLRTGTYGYTF.

This clone has a handful of counts. The V gene is TRBV10-3, the J gene TRBJ2-1; 9 positions agree with TRBD1. CDR3 size: 14 residues. The V gene's germline CDR1 is ENHRY and CDR2 SYGVKD. Trimming took 7 bases from V and 7 from J; bases not matched to a gene: 8. The CDR3 reads CAINPGQGRNEQFF. The CDR3 nucleotides read TGTGCCATCAACCCCGGACAGGGGAGGAATGAGCAGTTCTTC.

The J gene is TRBJ2-3, the V gene TRBV7-6, with 16 bases matching TRBD2. Germline CDR1 SGHVS, CDR2 FNYEAQ. CDR3 length: 18 amino acids. V dropped 5 bases and J dropped 4; count of bases not matched to a gene: 9. The CDR3: CASSGRGLAGGRADTQYF. Here the CDR3 DNA reads TGTGCCAGCAGCGGGAGGGGACTAGCGGGGGGGCGAGCAGATACGCAGTATTTT. The entire variable domain, with the rest obtained from reference TRBV7-6 and TRBJ2-3, is as follows: GAGVSQSPRYKVTKRGQDVALRCDPISGHVSLYWYRQALGQGPEFLTYFNYEAQQDKSGLPNDRFSAERPEGSISTLTIQRTEQRDSAMYRCASSGRGLAGGRADTQYFGPGTRLTVL.

The chain uses TRBV28 and TRBJ2-1; 8 bases agree with TRBD2. CDR3 length: 16 amino acids. In germline, CDR1 is MDHEN, CDR2 SYDVKM. The trim removed 5 bases at V and 3 bases at J, leaving 9 bases unmatched. CDR3 sequence reads: CASSPQLAAGYNEQFF. In DNA, the CDR3 is TGTGCCAGCAGTCCCCAACTAGCGGCCGGCTACAATGAGCAGTTCTTC.

The J gene is TRBJ1-2, the V gene TRBV27; 7 positions agree with TRBD1. The CDR3 has 16 residues. V shed 5 bases and J 5 bases; nucleotides not matched to a gene: 14. The germline V gene has CDR1 MNHEY and CDR2 SMNVEV (reference sequence). CDR3 in DNA: TGTGCCAGCAGTCCCTCCCGACAGGGAAGGGAGTATGGCTACACCTTC. Residues: CASSPSRQGREYGYTF.

With respect to this clone: Other nucleotide sequences from this sample produce the same CDR3. The CDR3 DNA sequence: TGTGCCAGCAGCGCCTTAGACCAGGGAGAGACCCAGTACTTC. This sequence encodes CASSALDQGETQYF. V gene TRBV9 combines with J gene TRBJ2-5, with D possibly matching TRBD1 (5 bases). CDR3 size: 14 residues. Germline V gene data show CDR1 as SGDLS and CDR2 as YYNGEE. Trimming shortened V by 3 bases and J by 4 bases, and 13 bases separated the two germline ends.

The gene calls are TRBV27 and TRBJ1-5; TRBD1 might be the D (6 bases). V lost 9 bases and J 1 base, leaving 25 bases between the germline ends. The CDR3 contains 18 residues. Germline CDR1 is MNHEY and CDR2 is SMNVEV (reference sequence). The CDR3 loop reads CARGVGKIGGRSNQPQHF. The CDR3 DNA sequence: TGTGCCAGGGGGGTCGGGAAAATTGGGGGCCGAAGCAATCAGCCCCAGCATTTT.

The chain links TRBV19 to TRBJ2-2; D possibly corresponds to TRBD2 (6 bases). The CDR3 has 15 amino acids. The ends were cut back, 1 base at V and 5 bases at J, with 11 bases in the middle. Germline assignment: CDR1 LNHDA and CDR2 SQIVND (reference sequence). The CDR3 protein is CASSIGRVPTGELFF. CDR3 sequence (DNA): TGTGCCAGTAGTATAGGGAGGGTTCCAACCGGGGAGCTGTTTTTT.

This clone came up a few times. This rearrangement joins TRBV12-3 or TRBV12-4 to TRBJ1-3, with D unclear. With 6 bases removed from V and 0 bases from J, the gap between germline ends came to 6 bases. The CDR3 length is 13 residues. The CDR3 DNA reads TGTGCCAGCAGGCTAAGCTCTGGAAACACCATATATTTT. It encodes CASRLSSGNTIYF.